The 17 T cell receptor beta chains given below trace back to one sample, sequenced in a study of blood T cell repertoires in COVID-19 (dated by TCRdb to between 2020 and 2021). Libraries were prepared through the immunoSEQ multiplex PCR assay. Entries here come from immuneACCESS through TCRdb and include only in-frame sequences with V and J called. Some clones fail to appear in such tables; in the studies checked, an unresolved V gene covers under half of the shortfall, and the cause of the remainder is unknown. Present in this sample are some 49,000 clones, approximately 87% of which were seen just once. Over 10% of the sample rests with the top ten. The sample was peripheral blood. These receptors were collected from a human donor in a cohort sampled during active COVID-19.

This chain joins TRBV27 and TRBJ1-4, with D hard to call. Germline lookup yields CDR1 MNHEY and CDR2 SMNVEV (reference sequence). V dropped 3 bases and J dropped 4 bases, with 9 bases sitting between them. This CDR3 is 14 amino acids long. The CDR3 loop is CASSFRGFNEKLFF. For the CDR3, the DNA is TGTGCCAGCAGTTTTCGGGGTTTTAATGAAAAACTGTTTTTT.

The table lists this clone with many counts. J is TRBJ2-5 and V is TRBV6-2 or TRBV6-3; the match to TRBD2 covers 9 bases. Losses at the gene ends were 6 bases for V and 2 bases for J; bases not matched to a gene: 10. This CDR3 has 16 amino acids. The V gene's germline CDR1 is MNHEY and CDR2 SVGEGT. CDR3 coding DNA: TGTGCCAGCAGCAGACTAGCGGTTATAAAACAAGAGACCCAGTACTTC. Protein: CASSRLAVIKQETQYF.

The rearrangement joins TRBV6-2 or TRBV6-3 to TRBJ2-1, with a weak D call TRBD2 (5 bases). Germline loops: CDR1 MNHEY, CDR2 SVGEGT. This CDR3 has 13 residues. V lost 5 bases and J 12 bases, leaving 17 bases between the germline ends. CDR3 loop: CASSRLAEGGQFF. CDR3 DNA sequence: TGTGCCAGCAGTCGACTGGCAGAGGGTGGGCAGTTCTTC.

The V and J genes are TRBV27 and TRBJ1-6; D possibly corresponds to TRBD1 (6 bases). This CDR3 spans 15 amino acids. Trimming shortened V by 3 bases and J by 6 bases, and 12 bases separated the two germline ends. Looked up from germline, CDR1 is MNHEY and CDR2 is SMNVEV (reference sequence). Written as DNA, the CDR3 is TGTGCCAGCAGTTTTGACGGCAGGGGTAATTCACCCCTCCACTTT. It is translated as CASSFDGRGNSPLHF.

This chain's CDR3 is CASSYSKHNTEAFF. In nucleotides, the CDR3 is TGTGCCAGCAGTTACTCGAAACACAACACTGAAGCTTTCTTT. The chain uses TRBV6-5 and TRBJ1-1; D is unresolved. The CDR3 spans 14 residues. With 0 bases removed from V and 2 bases from J, the gap between germline ends came to 7 bases. The V gene's germline CDR1 is MNHEY and CDR2 SVGAGI.

The genes are TRBV5-4 and TRBJ1-6; D remains ambiguous. Germline CDR1 and CDR2: SGHNT and YYREEE (reference sequence). Trimming took 2 bases from V and 11 from J, leaving 14 bases between them. This CDR3 region has 14 residues. Here the CDR3 reads CASSFSRGSTPLHF. Here the CDR3 DNA reads TGTGCCAGCAGCTTTTCACGGGGTTCTACACCCCTCCACTTT.

V is TRBV4-2 and J is TRBJ1-6, with D unclear. Germline lookup yields CDR1 LGHNA and CDR2 YNFKEQ. V dropped 0 bases and J dropped 9 bases, with 6 bases sitting between them. The CDR3 runs 13 residues. CDR3: CASSQELLSPLHF. CDR3 DNA sequence: TGTGCCAGCAGCCAAGAGTTACTTTCACCCCTCCACTTT.

The chain employs TRBV4-1 and TRBJ2-7; D call uncertain. The CDR3 length is 14 residues. The germline gives CDR1 MGHRA, CDR2 YSYEKL. The V gene lost 0 bases and the J gene lost 1 base, with 7 bases spanning the gap. The CDR3 loop is CASSQDAASYEQYF. DNA of the CDR3: TGCGCCAGCAGCCAAGATGCGGCTTCCTACGAGCAGTACTTC.

The chain joins TRBV7-2 to TRBJ2-1; perhaps TRBD1 as D (6 bases). The CDR3 has 19 amino acids. The V gene lost 1 base and the J gene lost 1 base, with 20 bases spanning the gap. Germline CDR1 is SGHTA and CDR2 is FQGNSA. The CDR3 DNA reads TGTGCCAGCAGCTTAGATACGGGCTGGGGGCGAATATCCTACAATGAGCAGTTCTTC. Translation: CASSLDTGWGRISYNEQFF.

Points on this clone: The same CDR3 can be traced to other DNA sequences in this sample. The chain carries TRBV24-1 and TRBJ2-7; 8 nucleotides align to TRBD1. Per the germline V gene, CDR1 is KGHDR and CDR2 is SFDVKD. This CDR3 region has 12 residues. V lost 10 bases and J lost 3; bases outside the gene matches: 4. The CDR3 here is CATRTGNYEQYF. Written as DNA, the CDR3 is TGTGCCACAAGGACAGGGAACTACGAGCAGTACTTC.

The J gene is TRBJ2-3, the V gene TRBV6-5; 9 bases map to TRBD2. Germline CDR1 MNHEY, CDR2 SVGAGI. Losses at the gene ends were 7 bases for V and 2 bases for J; bases not matched to a gene: 4. This CDR3 comprises 14 residues. The CDR3 nucleotides read TGTGCCAGCAAGTTAGCGGGGGACACAGATACGCAGTATTTT. This gives the protein CASKLAGDTDTQYF.

The chain joins TRBV2 to TRBJ2-7; 7 bases fit TRBD2. The CDR3 has 14 amino acids. V gave up 5 bases and J gave up 3 bases; unmatched junction bases: 7. Germline V gene sequence: CDR1 SNHLY, CDR2 FYNNEI. Written as DNA, the CDR3 is TGTGCCAGCAGTCTGGGGGAGGGCTTCTACGAGCAGTACTTC. Protein sequence: CASSLGEGFYEQYF.

The rearrangement uses TRBV29-1 and TRBJ1-2, with D tentatively TRBD1 (6 bases). V was shortened by 6 bases and J by 6 bases, with 14 bases between the two germline ends. CDR3 length: 12 residues. CDR1 is SQVTM, CDR2 ANQGSEA, per germline. The CDR3 reads CSVERGNNGYTF. DNA for the CDR3: TGCAGCGTCGAAAGGGGGAATAATGGCTACACCTTC.

This chain joins TRBV6-5 and TRBJ1-2; 8 bases fit TRBD1. The germline gives CDR1 MNHEY, CDR2 SVGAGI. The CDR3 totals 15 residues. With V trimmed by 2 bases and J by 2 bases, 4 bases remained unmatched. CDR3 sequence: CASSYRDRLNYGYTF. The CDR3 bases are TGTGCCAGCAGTTACCGGGACAGGCTGAACTATGGCTACACCTTC.

The rearrangement links TRBV11-2 to TRBJ1-6; tentative D call: TRBD1 (5 bases). The CDR3 spans 15 residues. Trimming removed 0 bases at V and 9 bases at J, with 12 bases between. Germline V CDR1 and CDR2: SGHAT, FQNNGV. The CDR3 DNA is TGTGCCAGCAGCTTAGATTCCAGGGAAGGTTCACCCCTCCACTTT. This codes for CASSLDSREGSPLHF.

This clone appeared a single time. The rearrangement links TRBV5-1 to TRBJ1-1; 7 nucleotides line up with TRBD1. This CDR3 contains 15 residues. V lost 0 bases and J lost 2; bases outside the gene matches: 4. The V gene's germline CDR1 is SGHRS and CDR2 YFSETQ. The CDR3 bases are TGCGCCAGCAGCTTGGGACAGGGCGCCAACACTGAAGCTTTCTTT. As protein: CASSLGQGANTEAFF. The whole variable domain, remainder taken from reference TRBV5-1 and TRBJ1-1, is KAGVTQTPRYLIKTRGQQVTLSCSPISGHRSVSWYQQTPGQGLQFLFEYFSETQRNKGNFPGRFSGRQFSNSRSEMNVSTLELGDSALYLCASSLGQGANTEAFFGQGTRLTVV.

This clone was observed once. The CDR3 DNA sequence: TGTGCCAGCAGCGCGACAGGGAGCAATCAGCCCCAGCATTTT. Amino acid sequence: CASSATGSNQPQHF. The chain recombines TRBV9 with TRBJ1-5, with TRBD1 identical over 7 bases. Germline values: CDR1 SGDLS, CDR2 YYNGEE. With 3 bases clipped from V and 1 base from J, the junction kept 1 base outside the gene matches. The CDR3 contains 14 residues.